This T cell receptor beta chain was retrieved from a study of regulatory T cells in long-lasting Graves disease. The time point denotes: newly diagnosed GD, antithyroid drugs for less than 3 months. TCR sequences were obtained from RNA taken from PBMCs. This clonotype occurred many times. Germline V gives CDR1 DFQATT, CDR2 SNEGSKA (reference sequence). This CDR3 is built from 12 residues. V lost 4 bases and J 6 bases, leaving 12 bases between the germline ends. Arm-PCR with iRepertoire HTBI primers amplified the CDR3 regions for these TCR beta libraries. TCRdb fed the multiplex PCR reads into MiXCR, producing one record per CDR3 protein. The data show roughly 560,000 distinct CDR3 sequences, more than 10% seen once. These data were also reused for a study on T cells in Graves' hyperthyroidism and ophthalmopathy. That study adds: First-round RT-PCR of the TCR CDR3 relied on the HTBI primer set.

The sequencing used peripheral blood mononuclear cells (PBMCs), collected at new diagnosis, from a patient treated with antithyroid drugs. The sequence came from a woman in her 30s with Graves disease. The J gene is TRBJ1-1, the V gene TRBV20-1, with D maybe TRBD1 (6 bases). Here the CDR3 reads CSAKTGPAEAFF. CDR3 DNA: TGCAGTGCTAAGACAGGTCCTGCTGAAGCTTTCTTT.